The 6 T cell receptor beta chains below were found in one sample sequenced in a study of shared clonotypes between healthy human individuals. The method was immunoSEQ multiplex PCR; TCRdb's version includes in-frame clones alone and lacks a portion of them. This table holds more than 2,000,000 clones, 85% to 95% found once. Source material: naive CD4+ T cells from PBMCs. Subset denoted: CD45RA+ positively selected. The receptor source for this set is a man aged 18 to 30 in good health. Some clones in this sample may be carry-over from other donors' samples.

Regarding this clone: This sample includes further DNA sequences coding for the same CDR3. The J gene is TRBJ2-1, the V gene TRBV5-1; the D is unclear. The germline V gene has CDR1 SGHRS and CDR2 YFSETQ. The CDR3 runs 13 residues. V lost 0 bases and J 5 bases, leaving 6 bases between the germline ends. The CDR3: CASSLVVDNEQFF. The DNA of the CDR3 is TGCGCCAGCAGCTTGGTAGTAGACAATGAGCAGTTCTTC. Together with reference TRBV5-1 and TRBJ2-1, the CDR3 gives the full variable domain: KAGVTQTPRYLIKTRGQQVTLSCSPISGHRSVSWYQQTPGQGLQFLFEYFSETQRNKGNFPGRFSGRQFSNSRSEMNVSTLELGDSALYLCASSLVVDNEQFFGPGTRLTVL.

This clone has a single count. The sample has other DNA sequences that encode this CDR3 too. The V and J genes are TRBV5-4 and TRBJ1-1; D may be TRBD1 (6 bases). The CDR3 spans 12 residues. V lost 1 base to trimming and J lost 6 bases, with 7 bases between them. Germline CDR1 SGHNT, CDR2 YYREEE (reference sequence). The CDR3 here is CASSLRGAEAFF. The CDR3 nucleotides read TGTGCCAGCAGCTTGAGGGGGGCTGAAGCTTTCTTT.

The CDR3 loop is CASRLQGQETQYF. CDR3 coding DNA: TGCGCCAGCAGGCTCCAGGGCCAAGAGACCCAGTACTTC. The chain combines TRBV5-1 with TRBJ2-5, with D possibly TRBD1 on 5 matching bases. The CDR3 consists of 13 residues. Germline V gene sequence: CDR1 SGHRS, CDR2 YFSETQ. V lost 5 bases and J 1 base, leaving 9 bases between the germline ends.

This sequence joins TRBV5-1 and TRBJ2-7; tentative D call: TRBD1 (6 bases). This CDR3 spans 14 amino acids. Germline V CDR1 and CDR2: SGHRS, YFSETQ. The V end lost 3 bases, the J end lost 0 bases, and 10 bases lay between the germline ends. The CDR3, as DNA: TGCGCCAGCAGCTGGACAGTTTACTCCTACGAGCAGTACTTC. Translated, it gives CASSWTVYSYEQYF.

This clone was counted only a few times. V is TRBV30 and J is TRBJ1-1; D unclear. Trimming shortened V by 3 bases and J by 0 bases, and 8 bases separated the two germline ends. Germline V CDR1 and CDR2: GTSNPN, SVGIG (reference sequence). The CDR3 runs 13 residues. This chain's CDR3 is CAWRRNMNTEAFF. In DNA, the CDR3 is TGTGCCTGGAGGCGGAACATGAACACTGAAGCTTTCTTT.

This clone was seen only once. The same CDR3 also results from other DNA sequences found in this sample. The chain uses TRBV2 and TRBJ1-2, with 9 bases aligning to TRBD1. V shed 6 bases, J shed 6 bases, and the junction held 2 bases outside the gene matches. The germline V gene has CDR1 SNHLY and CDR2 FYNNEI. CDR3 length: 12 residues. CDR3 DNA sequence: TGTGCCAGCAGGGACAGGGGAGATGGCTACACCTTC. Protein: CASRDRGDGYTF.